A selection of T cell receptor beta chains follows, all from one sample in a study of blood T cells in healthy people across ages. TCRdb called the 5' RACE reads again in MiXCR, with one record for every CDR3 protein. The sample shows more than 700,000 distinct CDR3 sequences, roughly 50% of them seen only once. The sequencing input was blood. These TCRs come from an older man in good health. The CDR3 runs from the conserved cysteine through the conserved F or W. Fields, in order: clone size, V gene, J gene, D gene, CDR3 DNA, CDR3 protein. The D gene is left open where the match is weak. A clone size is listed for some rows: how often the clone was seen (once, few, many), or a class if it is expanded.

abundance: few; v_gene: TRBV10-3; j_gene: TRBJ2-6; d_gene: -; CDR3nt: TGTGCCATCAGGGAGAACAGCGGTCCTAGCTCTGGGGCCAACGTCCTGACTTTC; CDR3aa: CAIRENSGPSSGANVLTF
abundance: -; v_gene: TRBV29-1; j_gene: TRBJ2-7; d_gene: -; CDR3nt: TGCAGCGTTGAGGGGGGACAATTCTACGAGCAGTACTTC; CDR3aa: CSVEGGQFYEQYF
abundance: -; v_gene: TRBV19; j_gene: TRBJ2-1; d_gene: -; CDR3nt: TGTGCCAGTAGTATCCGGACGGCTAGCTCCTACAATGAGCAGTTCTTC; CDR3aa: CASSIRTASSYNEQFF
abundance: once; v_gene: TRBV29-1; j_gene: TRBJ1-1; d_gene: -; CDR3nt: TGCACGCGAAGGCAGGGCCTTGACACTGAAGCTTTCTTT; CDR3aa: CTRRQGLDTEAFF
abundance: few; v_gene: TRBV25-1; j_gene: TRBJ1-4; d_gene: -; CDR3nt: TGTGCCAGCAGTGACGTCGGACTCCAAAATGAAAAACTGTTTTTT; CDR3aa: CASSDVGLQNEKLFF
abundance: -; v_gene: TRBV12-3/TRBV12-4; j_gene: TRBJ2-3; d_gene: TRBD2; CDR3nt: TGTGCCAGCAGCCCTCTGGGGAGGGCGCGTACAGATACGCAGTATTTT; CDR3aa: CASSPLGRARTDTQYF
abundance: -; v_gene: TRBV28; j_gene: TRBJ2-3; d_gene: TRBD2; CDR3nt: TGTGCCAGCAGTTTATGGACTAGCGGGAGTGATGTAGATACGCAGTATTTT; CDR3aa: CASSLWTSGSDVDTQYF
abundance: few; v_gene: TRBV4-1; j_gene: TRBJ2-6; d_gene: -; CDR3nt: TGCGCCAGCAGCCAAGACGTTCAGCGGGTATTCTCTGGGGCCAACGTCCTGACTTTC; CDR3aa: CASSQDVQRVFSGANVLTF
abundance: few; v_gene: TRBV6-1; j_gene: TRBJ1-1; d_gene: -; CDR3nt: TGTGCCAGCAGTAGATCTTTTAGCGGCACTGAAGCTTTCTTT; CDR3aa: CASSRSFSGTEAFF
abundance: -; v_gene: TRBV28; j_gene: TRBJ2-7; d_gene: -; CDR3nt: TGTGCCAGCAGTTCGCCCGGGACGGAATCCTACGAGCAGTACTTC; CDR3aa: CASSSPGTESYEQYF
abundance: -; v_gene: TRBV6-6; j_gene: TRBJ1-1; d_gene: -; CDR3nt: TGTGCCAGCAGTTACTTCGGGGCGATGACTGAAGCTTTCTTT; CDR3aa: CASSYFGAMTEAFF
abundance: -; v_gene: TRBV7-2; j_gene: TRBJ2-5; d_gene: -; CDR3nt: TGTGCCAGCAGCTTATCGATGAACAGAGAGACCCAGTACTTC; CDR3aa: CASSLSMNRETQYF
abundance: -; v_gene: TRBV5-1; j_gene: TRBJ1-1; d_gene: -; CDR3nt: TGCGCCAGCGGGGGAGGGCTGAACACTGAAGCTTTCTTT; CDR3aa: CASGGGLNTEAFF
abundance: once; v_gene: TRBV5-4; j_gene: TRBJ2-4; d_gene: -; CDR3nt: TGTGCCAGCAGCTTGGCGGGCGGTGGACCCAAAAACATTCAGTACTTC; CDR3aa: CASSLAGGGPKNIQYF
abundance: -; v_gene: TRBV11-1; j_gene: TRBJ2-7; d_gene: TRBD2; CDR3nt: TGTGCCAGCAGCTCCGGACTAGCGGGGAGCTCCTACGAGCAGTACTTC; CDR3aa: CASSSGLAGSSYEQYF
abundance: few; v_gene: TRBV7-3; j_gene: TRBJ1-6; d_gene: -; CDR3nt: TGTGCCAGCAGCTTAGGGGCCGGCTTGGGTGATTCACCCCTCCACTTT; CDR3aa: CASSLGAGLGDSPLHF
abundance: -; v_gene: TRBV7-2; j_gene: TRBJ1-1; d_gene: -; CDR3nt: TGTGCCCGAGGGTTCGCTGAAGCTTTCTTT; CDR3aa: CARGFAEAFF
abundance: -; v_gene: TRBV18; j_gene: TRBJ2-7; d_gene: TRBD1; CDR3nt: TGTGCCAGCTCACCACTGGACAGGCCCGGCGAGCAGTACTTC; CDR3aa: CASSPLDRPGEQYF
abundance: -; v_gene: TRBV6-6; j_gene: TRBJ2-7; d_gene: TRBD1; CDR3nt: TGTGCCAGCAGCGAACCGGGACAAGGGGGCTCCGAGCAGTACTTC; CDR3aa: CASSEPGQGGSEQYF
abundance: -; v_gene: TRBV28; j_gene: TRBJ2-5; d_gene: TRBD1; CDR3nt: TGTGCCAGCAGTCGACCGGGACAGCCACAAGAGACCCAGTACTTC; CDR3aa: CASSRPGQPQETQYF
abundance: -; v_gene: TRBV7-9; j_gene: TRBJ2-3; d_gene: TRBD2; CDR3nt: TGTGCCAGCAGCTTACAAAGGGCGGGGGGCACAGATACGCAGTATTTT; CDR3aa: CASSLQRAGGTDTQYF
abundance: -; v_gene: TRBV11-2; j_gene: TRBJ1-5; d_gene: -; CDR3nt: TGTGCCAGCAGCTTGGACGGTTTAGGTCAGCCCCAGCATTTT; CDR3aa: CASSLDGLGQPQHF
abundance: -; v_gene: TRBV4-1; j_gene: TRBJ2-5; d_gene: -; CDR3nt: TGCGCCAGCAGCCACACTGGCGGGGAAGAGACCCAGTACTTC; CDR3aa: CASSHTGGEETQYF
abundance: few; v_gene: TRBV15; j_gene: TRBJ1-2; d_gene: -; CDR3nt: TGTGCCACCAGCAGAGCCCAGGGAGGAGGCTACACCTTC; CDR3aa: CATSRAQGGGYTF
abundance: few; v_gene: TRBV6-6; j_gene: TRBJ2-7; d_gene: -; CDR3nt: TGTGCCAGCAGCTCTCCCCACGACGGCTCCTACGAGCAGTACTTC; CDR3aa: CASSSPHDGSYEQYF
abundance: -; v_gene: TRBV7-2; j_gene: TRBJ2-7; d_gene: TRBD2; CDR3nt: TGTGCCAGCAGCTTAGCGCTAGCGGGAGGCGAGCAGTACTTC; CDR3aa: CASSLALAGGEQYF
abundance: once; v_gene: TRBV9; j_gene: TRBJ2-3; d_gene: -; CDR3nt: TGTGCCAGCAGCACCAGGACGGGGAGCACAGATACGCAGTATTTT; CDR3aa: CASSTRTGSTDTQYF
abundance: few; v_gene: TRBV20-1; j_gene: TRBJ2-3; d_gene: TRBD1; CDR3nt: TGCAGTGCCTCCGGGACAGCTAGCACAGATACGCAGTATTTT; CDR3aa: CSASGTASTDTQYF
abundance: -; v_gene: TRBV12-3/TRBV12-4; j_gene: TRBJ2-1; d_gene: TRBD1; CDR3nt: TGTGCCAGCAGTTTTAGCCCCCTCTGGACAGGGATTGAGGACAATGAGCAGTTCTTC; CDR3aa: CASSFSPLWTGIEDNEQFF
abundance: -; v_gene: TRBV7-9; j_gene: TRBJ1-1; d_gene: -; CDR3nt: TGTGCCAGCACCATCTCACTACAGGGAGTGGCGAACACTGAAGCTTTCTTT; CDR3aa: CASTISLQGVANTEAFF
abundance: few; v_gene: TRBV5-1; j_gene: TRBJ2-1; d_gene: TRBD2; CDR3nt: TGCGCCAGCAGCGACAGCGGGGGCATACAGTTCTTC; CDR3aa: CASSDSGGIQFF
abundance: -; v_gene: TRBV29-1; j_gene: TRBJ2-7; d_gene: -; CDR3nt: TGCAGCGTTGACGACCGGGGCTCGAGCTCCTACGAGCAGTACTTC; CDR3aa: CSVDDRGSSSYEQYF
abundance: -; v_gene: TRBV4-1; j_gene: TRBJ2-7; d_gene: -; CDR3nt: TGCGCCAGCAGCCAAGTGTCAGCTACATTCAATGAGCAGTACTTC; CDR3aa: CASSQVSATFNEQYF
abundance: -; v_gene: TRBV5-1; j_gene: TRBJ1-2; d_gene: -; CDR3nt: TGCGCCAGCAGCTTAGGCGACCGGGACTATGGCTACACCTTC; CDR3aa: CASSLGDRDYGYTF
abundance: -; v_gene: TRBV7-3; j_gene: TRBJ2-5; d_gene: -; CDR3nt: TGTGCCAGCAGCTTAGCCAGGGGTGGCCCAGAGACCCAGTACTTC; CDR3aa: CASSLARGGPETQYF
abundance: few; v_gene: TRBV5-1; j_gene: TRBJ1-5; d_gene: -; CDR3nt: TGCGCCAGCAGCTTGGGACCAGGGGCCAATCAGCCCCAGCATTTT; CDR3aa: CASSLGPGANQPQHF
abundance: -; v_gene: TRBV4-3; j_gene: TRBJ2-3; d_gene: TRBD2; CDR3nt: TGCGCCAGCAGCCTCTCCCGGCTGTCGGGGGGGGTAGATACGCAGTATTTT; CDR3aa: CASSLSRLSGGVDTQYF
abundance: -; v_gene: TRBV2; j_gene: TRBJ2-7; d_gene: -; CDR3nt: TGTGCCAGCGCGACCAGCTCCTACGAGCAGTACTTC; CDR3aa: CASATSSYEQYF
abundance: few; v_gene: TRBV20-1; j_gene: TRBJ2-5; d_gene: -; CDR3nt: TGCAGTGCTAGAGATAGTCACTACCAAGAGACCCAGTACTTC; CDR3aa: CSARDSHYQETQYF
abundance: -; v_gene: TRBV6-1; j_gene: TRBJ2-1; d_gene: TRBD2; CDR3nt: TGTGCCAGCAGTGCCTGGACTAGCGGGGAGAGAGAGCAGTTCTTC; CDR3aa: CASSAWTSGEREQFF
abundance: -; v_gene: TRBV25-1; j_gene: TRBJ2-1; d_gene: TRBD1; CDR3nt: TGTGCCAGCAGAAGGGACAGAACCAATGAGCAGTTCTTC; CDR3aa: CASRRDRTNEQFF
abundance: -; v_gene: TRBV9; j_gene: TRBJ2-1; d_gene: TRBD2; CDR3nt: TGTGCCAGCAGCGTACCGCCCCCTCTAGCGGGGGGACGGGATGAGCAGTTCTTC; CDR3aa: CASSVPPPLAGGRDEQFF
abundance: -; v_gene: TRBV20-1; j_gene: TRBJ2-1; d_gene: -; CDR3nt: TGCAGTGCTAGAGATAGGAGGGGGGCTGGCAATGAGCAGTTCTTC; CDR3aa: CSARDRRGAGNEQFF
abundance: -; v_gene: TRBV12-3/TRBV12-4; j_gene: TRBJ1-1; d_gene: -; CDR3nt: TGTGCCAGCAGTTTCGGGGTTATACCGAACACTGAAGCTTTCTTT; CDR3aa: CASSFGVIPNTEAFF
abundance: -; v_gene: TRBV15; j_gene: TRBJ2-1; d_gene: TRBD2; CDR3nt: TGTGCCACCAGCAGAGTGGCGGGAGAGGACAATGAGCAGTTCTTC; CDR3aa: CATSRVAGEDNEQFF
abundance: few; v_gene: TRBV19; j_gene: TRBJ1-5; d_gene: -; CDR3nt: TGTGCCAGTACCGAACCAGGTCTTCCCCAGCATTTT; CDR3aa: CASTEPGLPQHF
abundance: -; v_gene: TRBV15; j_gene: TRBJ2-4; d_gene: -; CDR3nt: TGTGCCACCAGCAGAGATAGGGCGAGCGGAGGCAAAAACATTCAGTACTTC; CDR3aa: CATSRDRASGGKNIQYF
abundance: -; v_gene: TRBV20-1; j_gene: TRBJ2-3; d_gene: TRBD1; CDR3nt: TGCAGTGCTAGAGGAGGCAGGGGACAGGCTTCGACAGATACGCAGTATTTT; CDR3aa: CSARGGRGQASTDTQYF
abundance: -; v_gene: TRBV24-1; j_gene: TRBJ2-1; d_gene: -; CDR3nt: TGTGCCACCAGTGAGGGGACGGCCCCCTACAATGAGCAGTTCTTC; CDR3aa: CATSEGTAPYNEQFF
abundance: -; v_gene: TRBV20-1; j_gene: TRBJ1-5; d_gene: TRBD1; CDR3nt: TGCAGTGCTAAGACAGGGAATAGCAATCAGCCCCAGCATTTT; CDR3aa: CSAKTGNSNQPQHF
abundance: few; v_gene: TRBV7-2; j_gene: TRBJ1-2; d_gene: -; CDR3nt: TGTGCCAGCAGCTTAACCGGGGTTGGAGAAGTCGAGGGCTACACCTTC; CDR3aa: CASSLTGVGEVEGYTF
abundance: -; v_gene: TRBV7-9; j_gene: TRBJ2-7; d_gene: TRBD1; CDR3nt: TGTGCCAGCAGCCCCCTCACAGGGGGTTTGTACGAGCAGTACTTC; CDR3aa: CASSPLTGGLYEQYF
abundance: few; v_gene: TRBV27; j_gene: TRBJ2-7; d_gene: TRBD1; CDR3nt: TGTGCCAGCAGTTTAGGTCCGGGACAGGGCGACTACGAGCAGTACTTC; CDR3aa: CASSLGPGQGDYEQYF
abundance: many; v_gene: TRBV29-1; j_gene: TRBJ2-7; d_gene: TRBD1; CDR3nt: TGCAGCGTTCAACCCGGAGGACAGGGCCGTGAGCAGTACTTC; CDR3aa: CSVQPGGQGREQYF
abundance: -; v_gene: TRBV5-1; j_gene: TRBJ2-6; d_gene: TRBD1; CDR3nt: TGCGCCAGCAGCCCGGAAGGACAGGGGGCTTGGTTGCTTGGGGCCAACGTCCTGACTTTC; CDR3aa: CASSPEGQGAWLLGANVLTF